A single sample is the source of the 31 T cell receptor beta chains below, sequenced in a study of shared clonotypes between healthy human individuals. Sequenced by immunoSEQ multiplex PCR; TCRdb stores in-frame clones only, minus some. The sample gives some 2,000,000 clones, approximately 96% of which show up once; approximately 0.13% is in the top ten. Sequencing was done on a sample of naive CD4+ T cells sorted from blood. Stated subset: CD45RA+ positively selected. These receptors were taken from a man younger than 35 in good health.

In regard to this clone: Other DNA sequences in the same sample also yield this CDR3. The chain carries TRBV30 and TRBJ2-2; the D is unclear. Looked up from germline, CDR1 is GTSNPN and CDR2 is SVGIG (reference sequence). V was clipped by 1 base and J by 2 bases, with 2 bases between them. CDR3 length: 12 residues. CDR3 bases: TGTGCCTGGAGTGGAAACACCGGGGAGCTGTTTTTT. Translation: CAWSGNTGELFF.

Comment on this clone: Other DNA sequences in this sample translate to the same CDR3. This chain joins TRBV2 and TRBJ2-7; perhaps D is TRBD1 or TRBD2 (5 bases each). The CDR3 contains 14 residues. Germline-derived CDR1 and CDR2 are SNHLY and FYNNEI. V gave up 6 bases and J gave up 0 bases, with 12 bases separating them. The CDR3 region has the DNA TGTGCCAGCAGAGGGACCTCCAGCTCCTACGAGCAGTACTTC. Protein sequence: CASRGTSSSYEQYF. The complete variable domain, with remaining parts taken from reference TRBV2 and TRBJ2-7, reads EPEVTQTPSHQVTQMGQEVILRCVPISNHLYFYWYRQILGQKVEFLVSFYNNEISEKSEIFDDQFSVERPDGSNFTLKIRSTKLEDSAMYFCASRGTSSSYEQYFGPGTRLTVT.

This clone appeared a single time. The rearrangement joins TRBV6-6 to TRBJ1-1; 8 nucleotides line up with TRBD1. CDR1 and CDR2 (germline): MNHNY, SVGAGI (reference sequence). The CDR3 loop spans 16 amino acids. Losses at the gene ends were 8 bases for V and 3 bases for J; bases not matched to a gene: 14. In DNA, the CDR3 is TGTGCCAGCCTCATCAGGGGGCCCACAAGGGACACTGAAGCTTTCTTT. Its protein product is CASLIRGPTRDTEAFF.

The chain carries TRBV5-5 and TRBJ1-1; the D gene is possibly TRBD1 (6 bases). The V gene lost 10 bases and the J gene lost 2 bases, with 12 bases spanning the gap. The germline CDR1 and CDR2 sequences are SGHKS and YYEKEE (reference sequence). The CDR3 length is 12 residues. CDR3 residues: CACTGINTEAFF. CDR3 in DNA: TGTGCCTGCACAGGGATTAACACTGAAGCTTTCTTT.

The gene calls are TRBV7-9 and TRBJ2-7; D is ambiguous. Trimming took 1 base from V and 3 from J, leaving 7 bases between them. CDR1 is SEHNR, CDR2 FQNEAQ, per germline (reference sequence). This CDR3 has 13 amino acids. Here the CDR3 reads CASSLESLYEQYF. CDR3 DNA sequence: TGTGCCAGCAGCTTAGAATCCCTCTACGAGCAGTACTTC.

This chain connects TRBV5-1 to TRBJ2-5; 11 bases are shared with TRBD2. CDR1 and CDR2 from the germline V gene are SGHRS and YFSETQ. J was trimmed by 2 bases and V by 6 bases; bases with no gene match: 6. This CDR3 is built from 15 residues. The CDR3 DNA reads as TGCGCCAGCACGACTAGCGGGGTGTTGCAAGAGACCCAGTACTTC. Its protein is CASTTSGVLQETQYF.

This chain joins TRBV4-3 and TRBJ1-6; TRBD1 matches 10 bases. In germline, CDR1 is LGHNA, CDR2 YSLEER. J lost 5 bases, V lost 4 bases, and 2 bases had no gene match. The CDR3 sequence is 15 residues long. The CDR3 loop is CASSPGQGDNSPLHF. The CDR3 DNA reads TGCGCCAGCAGCCCAGGACAGGGGGATAATTCACCCCTCCACTTT.

The V gene is TRBV30, the J gene TRBJ2-3; D is ambiguous. The V gene's germline CDR1 is GTSNPN and CDR2 SVGIG (reference sequence). Between the trimmed V and J ends, which lost 3 bases and 6 bases, there was a span of 7 bases. This CDR3 region has 11 residues. The CDR3 coding sequence is TGTGCCTGGAGCCGGATGGATACGCAGTATTTT. As protein: CAWSRMDTQYF.

This sequence joins TRBV5-3 and TRBJ1-1; 7 bases map to TRBD1. TRBV5-3 has ORF status, its function being uncertain. The CDR3 contains 16 residues. After removal of 4 bases from V and 1 base from J, the junction contained 10 bases not matched to a gene. In nucleotides, the CDR3 is TGTGCCAGAAGCCCTCGGACAGGAACACGGAACACTGAAGCTTTCTTT. This translates into CARSPRTGTRNTEAFF.

The rearrangement uses TRBV7-4 and TRBJ1-1, with a weak D call TRBD1 (5 bases). V was clipped by 1 base and J by 1 base, with 13 bases between them. CDR3 size: 16 residues. The germline V gene encodes CDR1 SGHVT and CDR2 SQSDAQ. The CDR3 coding sequence is TGTGCCAGCAGCTTAGGTGACAGATACCCGAACACTGAAGCTTTCTTT. This encodes CASSLGDRYPNTEAFF.

This chain links TRBV11-2 with TRBJ2-7; D not resolved. The germline gives CDR1 SGHAT, CDR2 FQNNGV. The V end lost 1 base, the J end lost 6 bases, and 10 bases lay between the germline ends. This CDR3 is built from 13 residues. The CDR3 sequence: CASSLGEISEQYF. Written as DNA, the CDR3 is TGTGCCAGCAGCTTAGGGGAAATTTCCGAGCAGTACTTC. Supplemented by reference TRBV11-2 and TRBJ2-7, the full variable domain reads EAGVAQSPRYKIIEKRQSVAFWCNPISGHATLYWYQQILGQGPKLLIQFQNNGVVDDSQLPKDRFSAERLKGVDSTLKIQPAKLEDSAVYLCASSLGEISEQYFGPGTRLTVT.

J is TRBJ2-7 and V is TRBV7-2; perhaps TRBD2 as D (6 bases). Germline V gene lookup returns CDR1 SGHTA and CDR2 FQGNSA. The CDR3 extends over 14 amino acids. V gave up 1 base and J gave up 5 bases, with 12 bases separating them. The CDR3 DNA follows: TGTGCCAGCAGCTTAGTCGGGAGAATCCACGAGCAGTACTTC. Translation: CASSLVGRIHEQYF.

V usage is TRBV28 and J usage is TRBJ1-5; D gene unclear. The germline gives CDR1 MDHEN, CDR2 SYDVKM. Trimming removed 2 bases from V and 8 bases from J, with 16 bases in between. This CDR3 spans 15 amino acids. DNA of the CDR3: TGTGCCAGCAGTTTAGTATCGTTGGGGAGGAAGCCCCAGCATTTT. It encodes CASSLVSLGRKPQHF.

The chain is built from TRBV6-4 and TRBJ1-5, with D possibly matching TRBD1 (5 bases). Germline-derived CDR1 and CDR2 are MRHNA and SNTAGT. V was clipped by 6 bases and J by 7 bases, with 13 bases between them. The length of the CDR3 is 13 residues. Here the CDR3 reads CASSVDRGQPQHF. The DNA for the CDR3 is TGTGCCAGCAGCGTCGACAGAGGGCAGCCCCAGCATTTT.

V gene TRBV7-8 combines with J gene TRBJ2-2; D ambiguous. V gave up 5 bases and J gave up 10 bases, with 17 bases separating them. Germline-derived CDR1 and CDR2 are SGHVS and FQNEAQ. The CDR3 is 14 amino acids. The CDR3 bases are TGTGCCAGCAGCCCTGTCTGGTCCAACGAGGAGCTGTTTTTT. Translated, it gives CASSPVWSNEELFF.

The V gene is TRBV2, the J gene TRBJ1-5, with D possibly being TRBD1 (6 bases). Per the germline V gene, CDR1 is SNHLY and CDR2 is FYNNEI. V lost 3 bases, J lost 0 bases, and 12 bases lay in between. The CDR3 extends over 16 amino acids. Written as DNA, the CDR3 is TGTGCCAGCAGTGAGACAGGTGGCTATAGCAATCAGCCCCAGCATTTT. Amino acids: CASSETGGYSNQPQHF.

This chain links TRBV18 with TRBJ2-5; 7 positions agree with TRBD2. V shed 4 bases and J 7 bases; nucleotides not matched to a gene: 9. The CDR3 consists of 14 residues. Germline lookup yields CDR1 KGHSH and CDR2 LQKENI. The CDR3 DNA sequence: TGTGCCAGCTCACAGCTTGAGCCGGGGGGGACCCAGTACTTC. Protein sequence: CASSQLEPGGTQYF.

This clone was counted a single time. The J gene is TRBJ1-4, the V gene TRBV9; 11 nucleotides line up with TRBD1. Unmatched junction bases numbered 4, after V lost 4 bases and J lost 8 bases. Germline lookup yields CDR1 SGDLS and CDR2 YYNGEE. CDR3 size: 14 residues. DNA for the CDR3: TGTGCCAGCAGCCCCGGACAGGGGGCGGAAAAACTGTTTTTT. The encoded protein is CASSPGQGAEKLFF.

In the case of this clone: The same CDR3 can be traced to other DNA sequences in this sample. This chain joins TRBV2 and TRBJ2-1; D ambiguous. This CDR3 is built from 12 residues. Germline V gene lookup returns CDR1 SNHLY and CDR2 FYNNEI. Trimming took off 3 bases at V and 6 bases at J, with 6 bases between the two ends. CDR3 bases: TGTGCCAGCAGTGATTCGGGCAATGAGCAGTTCTTC. As protein: CASSDSGNEQFF. The full variable domain, with the rest looked up from reference TRBV2 and TRBJ2-1, is EPEVTQTPSHQVTQMGQEVILRCVPISNHLYFYWYRQILGQKVEFLVSFYNNEISEKSEIFDDQFSVERPDGSNFTLKIRSTKLEDSAMYFCASSDSGNEQFFGPGTRLTVL.

V is TRBV27 and J is TRBJ2-2; 7 bases map to TRBD1. The CDR3 extends over 15 amino acids. Germline trimming cut 2 bases from V and 6 bases from J; bases unmatched to any gene: 6. Germline CDR1 MNHEY, CDR2 SMNVEV (reference sequence). CDR3 region: CASSLTGVGAGELFF. CDR3 nucleotides: TGTGCCAGCAGTTTAACAGGGGTTGGGGCCGGGGAGCTGTTTTTT.

J is TRBJ1-3 and V is TRBV5-1; D is ambiguous. The CDR3 has 13 amino acids. The germline V and J ends were trimmed by 2 bases and 3 bases, with 6 bases remaining between them. CDR1 and CDR2 (germline): SGHRS, YFSETQ. DNA for the CDR3: TGCGCCAGCAGCTTCGCCGATGGAAACACCATATATTTT. This translates into CASSFADGNTIYF.

Only one count was recorded for this clone. This chain links TRBV30 with TRBJ1-1; no clear D gene. Germline CDR1 reads GTSNPN; CDR2 reads SVGIG (reference sequence). V lost 2 bases and J 3 bases, leaving 7 bases between the germline ends. The CDR3 is 12 residues long. Written as DNA, the CDR3 is TGTGCCTGGAGTTGGGTGGACACTGAAGCTTTCTTT. Encoded protein: CAWSWVDTEAFF.

This sequence joins TRBV7-9 and TRBJ1-2; 9 nucleotides align to TRBD1. This CDR3 has 16 amino acids. The V gene's germline CDR1 is SEHNR and CDR2 FQNEAQ (reference sequence). Trimming cost V 3 bases and J 6 bases; bases outside gene matches: 11. The CDR3 reads CASSLGPGTGINGYTF. The CDR3 DNA reads TGTGCCAGCAGCTTGGGACCCGGGACAGGGATTAATGGCTACACCTTC.

This clone was detected only once. V usage is TRBV19 and J usage is TRBJ2-3; 9 nucleotides match TRBD2. The germline V gene encodes CDR1 LNHDA and CDR2 SQIVND (reference sequence). The CDR3 covers 17 residues. The junction had 13 bases not matched to a gene; V was cut back by 4 bases and J by 5 bases. The CDR3, as DNA: TGTGCCAGTAGTAGGGCGAGCGGGAGGTCTCTAGGAGATACGCAGTATTTT. Protein product: CASSRASGRSLGDTQYF.

The chain combines TRBV7-8 with TRBJ2-7; D might be TRBD1 (6 bases). Per the germline V gene, CDR1 is SGHVS and CDR2 is FQNEAQ. V was pared by 4 bases and J by 2 bases, with 9 bases between. This CDR3 contains 13 residues. The CDR3 nucleotides read TGTGCCAGCAGCTACGGACAGCCCTACGAGCAGTACTTC. Translated, it gives CASSYGQPYEQYF.

About this clone itself: The junction differs from germline at one of its ends, possibly a read error. V usage is TRBV7-2 and J usage is TRBJ2-7; D is unclear. Germline lookup yields CDR1 SGHTA and CDR2 FQGNSA. The length of the CDR3 is 12 residues. CDR3 sequence (DNA): TGTGCCAGCAGCTTAGGTGCCGGATCACTCAACTTC. Its protein is CASSLGAGSLNF.

This clone occurred once. The chain combines TRBV10-3 with TRBJ1-6; D is unresolved. Deletions cut 4 bases from V and 4 bases from J, with 11 bases between. The CDR3 contains 15 residues. Germline V gene data show CDR1 as ENHRY and CDR2 as SYGVKD. CDR3 residues: CAISAMDGYNSPLHF. As DNA, the CDR3 is TGTGCCATCAGTGCTATGGACGGTTATAATTCACCCCTCCACTTT.

This clone has a single count. The V call is TRBV7-9, the J call TRBJ2-2; D is perhaps TRBD2 (5 bases). The germline V and J ends were trimmed by 5 bases and 5 bases, with 18 bases remaining between them. Germline V gene data show CDR1 as SEHNR and CDR2 as FQNEAQ (reference sequence). There are 16 residues in the CDR3. CDR3 region: CASSLGAAPGTGELFF. CDR3 nucleotide sequence: TGTGCCAGCAGCCTAGGAGCTGCCCCGGGAACCGGGGAGCTGTTTTTT.

The CDR3 DNA sequence: TGTGCCAGCAGTGAGGGTCCATCCAACTATGGCTACACCTTC. This codes for CASSEGPSNYGYTF. This sequence joins TRBV6-1 and TRBJ1-2; no clear D. CDR1 MNHNS and CDR2 SASEGT come from the germline V gene. Trimming shortened V by 3 bases and J by 2 bases, and 10 bases separated the two germline ends. The CDR3 has 14 amino acids.

Comment on this clone: This specimen includes other DNA sequences encoding the same CDR3. The rearrangement joins TRBV25-1 to TRBJ2-7; D unresolved. Germline-derived CDR1 and CDR2 are MGHDK and SYGVNS. The CDR3 is 11 residues long. V was shortened by 8 bases and J by 3 bases, with 8 bases between the two germline ends. The CDR3 region has the DNA TGTGCCAGCTCCGAGGACTACGAGCAGTACTTC. As protein: CASSEDYEQYF.

The gene calls are TRBV5-1 and TRBJ2-7; TRBD2 matches at 9 bases. V was clipped by 0 bases and J by 3 bases; unmatched bases: 4. The CDR3 totals 15 residues. CDR1 and CDR2 (germline): SGHRS, YFSETQ. The CDR3 nucleotides read TGCGCCAGCAGCTTGGCTGGGACTAGCTTCTACGAGCAGTACTTC. It specifies CASSLAGTSFYEQYF.